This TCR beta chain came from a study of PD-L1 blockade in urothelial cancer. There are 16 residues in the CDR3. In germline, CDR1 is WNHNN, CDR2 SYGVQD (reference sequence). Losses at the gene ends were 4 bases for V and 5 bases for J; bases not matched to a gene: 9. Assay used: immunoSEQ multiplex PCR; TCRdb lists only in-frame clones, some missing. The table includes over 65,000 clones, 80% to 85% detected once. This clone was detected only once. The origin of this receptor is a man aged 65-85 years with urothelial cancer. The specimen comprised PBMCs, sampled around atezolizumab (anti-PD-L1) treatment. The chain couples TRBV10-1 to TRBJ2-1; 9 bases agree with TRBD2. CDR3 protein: CASSVTAGGVNNEQFF. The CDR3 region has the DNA TGCGCCAGCAGTGTAACAGCGGGAGGTGTCAACAATGAGCAGTTCTTC.